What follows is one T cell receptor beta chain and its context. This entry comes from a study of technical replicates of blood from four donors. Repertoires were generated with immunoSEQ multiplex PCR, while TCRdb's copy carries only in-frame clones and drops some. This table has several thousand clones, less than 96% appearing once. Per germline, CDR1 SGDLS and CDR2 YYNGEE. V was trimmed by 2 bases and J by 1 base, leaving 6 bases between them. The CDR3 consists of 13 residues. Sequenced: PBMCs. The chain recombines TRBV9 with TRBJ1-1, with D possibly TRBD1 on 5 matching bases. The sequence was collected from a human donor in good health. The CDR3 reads CASSVTGNTEAFF. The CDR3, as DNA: TGTGCCAGCAGCGTCACAGGGAACACTGAAGCTTTCTTT.